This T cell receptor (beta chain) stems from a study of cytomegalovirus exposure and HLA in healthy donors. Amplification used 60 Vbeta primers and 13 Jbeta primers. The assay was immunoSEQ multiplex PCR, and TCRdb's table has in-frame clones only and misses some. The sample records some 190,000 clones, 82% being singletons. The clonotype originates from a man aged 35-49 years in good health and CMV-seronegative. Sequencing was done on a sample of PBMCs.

CDR3 region: CASSLRGSSGANVLTF. CDR3 nucleotide sequence: TGTGCCAGCAGCTTACGAGGATCCTCTGGGGCCAACGTCCTGACTTTC. The chain carries TRBV7-3 and TRBJ2-6, with no clear D. The length of the CDR3 is 16 residues. CDR1 is SGHTA, CDR2 FQGTGA, per germline. Trimming pared 2 bases from V and 0 bases from J, leaving 8 bases between.